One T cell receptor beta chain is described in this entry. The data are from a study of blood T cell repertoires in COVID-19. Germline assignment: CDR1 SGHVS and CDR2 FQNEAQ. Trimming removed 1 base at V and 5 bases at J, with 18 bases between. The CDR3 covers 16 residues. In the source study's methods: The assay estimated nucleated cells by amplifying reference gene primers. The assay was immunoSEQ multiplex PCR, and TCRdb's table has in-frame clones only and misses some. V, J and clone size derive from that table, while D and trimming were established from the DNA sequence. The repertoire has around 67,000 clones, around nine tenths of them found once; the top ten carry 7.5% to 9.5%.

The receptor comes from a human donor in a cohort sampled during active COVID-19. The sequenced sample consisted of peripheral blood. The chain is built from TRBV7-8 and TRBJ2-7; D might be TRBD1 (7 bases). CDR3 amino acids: CASSLDGGQIGDEQYF. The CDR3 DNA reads TGTGCCAGCAGCTTAGACGGGGGACAGATCGGGGACGAGCAGTACTTC.